The clone carrying this T cell receptor (beta chain) has at least ten counts. The data are from a study of early T cells in non-severe SARS-CoV-2 infection. Overall study: Unpaired chains resulted from sequencing bulk RNA of unsorted whole blood.

TCRdb passed the 5' RACE reads through MiXCR, listing each CDR3 protein once. Here the sample spans tens of thousands of distinct CDR3 sequences, roughly an eighth being singletons. V gave up 2 bases and J gave up 5 bases, with 11 bases separating them. CDR3 size: 14 residues. Germline CDR1 reads SGHDT; CDR2 reads YYEEEE. Sequencing input: whole blood. The clonotype comes from an adult who was a healthcare worker with PCR-confirmed SARS-CoV-2 infection or an uninfected control (not recorded which). The chain links TRBV5-6 to TRBJ1-5, with a weak D call TRBD1 (5 bases). CDR3 sequence: CASSFWGIDQPQHF. The CDR3, as DNA: TGTGCCAGCAGCTTTTGGGGGATCGATCAGCCCCAGCATTTT.